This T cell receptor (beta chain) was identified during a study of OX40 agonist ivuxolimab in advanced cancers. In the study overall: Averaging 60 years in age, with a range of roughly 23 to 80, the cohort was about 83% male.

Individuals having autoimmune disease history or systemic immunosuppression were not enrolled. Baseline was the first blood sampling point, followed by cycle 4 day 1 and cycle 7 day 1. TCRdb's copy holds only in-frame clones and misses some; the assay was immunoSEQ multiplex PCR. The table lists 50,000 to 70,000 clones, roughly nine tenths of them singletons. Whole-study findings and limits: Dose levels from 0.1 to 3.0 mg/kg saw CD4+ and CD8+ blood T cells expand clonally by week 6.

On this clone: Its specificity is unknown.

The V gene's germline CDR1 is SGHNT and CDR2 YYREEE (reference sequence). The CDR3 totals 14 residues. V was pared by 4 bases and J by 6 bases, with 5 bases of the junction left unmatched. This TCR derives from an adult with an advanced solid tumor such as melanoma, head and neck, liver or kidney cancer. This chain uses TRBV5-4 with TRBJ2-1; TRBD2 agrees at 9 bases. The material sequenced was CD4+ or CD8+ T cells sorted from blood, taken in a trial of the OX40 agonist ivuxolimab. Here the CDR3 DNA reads TGTGCCAGCAGCAATAGCGGGAGAGGCAATGAGCAGTTCTTC. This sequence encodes CASSNSGRGNEQFF.